The rows below give T cell receptor beta chains drawn from one sample of a study of tumor-infiltrating lymphocytes in primary liver carcinoma. A single record per CDR3 protein comes from TCRdb applying MiXCR to the multiplex PCR reads. The data contain 150,000 to 200,000 distinct CDR3 sequences, around four fifths of them singletons. The specimen sequenced was tumor tissue from primary liver carcinoma. The receptors shown here come from a middle-aged man with primary liver carcinoma and hepatitis B virus infection. CDR3s include the opening cysteine and the closing phenylalanine or tryptophan. Fields, in order: CDR3 length, J gene, D gene, V gene, clone size, CDR3 DNA, CDR3 protein. The D gene is left open where the match is weak. Not every row has a clone size; where given, it reads once, few, many or a size class.

15 TRBJ1-1 - TRBV5-4 - TGTGCCAGCAGCACGCCCGCGGGTAAGAACACTGAAGCTTCCTTT CASSTPAGKNTEASF
14 TRBJ2-7 TRBD1 TRBV9 - TGTGCCAGCAGCGCGGACAGGGGGGTCCACGAGAAGTACTTC CASSADRGVHEKYF
13 TRBJ2-1 - TRBV10-3 - TGTGCCATACGAAGGACTCAAGGCAATGAGCAGTTCTTC CAIRRTQGNEQFF
15 TRBJ2-2 - TRBV11-1 few TGTGCCAGTAGATATACAGGACCTTTCTCCGGGGAGTTGTTTTTT CASRYTGPFSGELFF
13 TRBJ2-1 - TRBV4-2 - TGTGCCAGCAGCGCAGCGCGGCACTATGAACAGTTCTTC CASSAARHYEQFF
15 TRBJ2-6 - TRBV29-1 - TGCAGCGTTGGTGGGGCAGACTCTGGAGCCAACGTCCTGAATTTC CSVGGADSGANVLNF
12 TRBJ1-1 - TRBV29-1 - TGCAGCGTGTTAACGGGGGACACTGAAGCTTTCTTT CSVLTGDTEAFF
14 TRBJ2-3 - TRBV7-9 - TGTGCCAGCAGTCGATATTATAGCAATCAGCCCCAGTATTTT CASSRYYSNQPQYF
17 TRBJ2-3 TRBD2 TRBV7-9 - TGTGCCAGCAGCTTAGCGGGGCTAGCGGGAGAAGGAGATAGGCAGTATTTT CASSLAGLAGEGDRQYF
13 TRBJ1-2 TRBD1 TRBV11-2 - TGTGCCAGCGGCTTTGTCAGGGCAGGGGGCTATACCTTC CASGFVRAGGYTF
15 TRBJ2-3 TRBD2 TRBV11-2 - TGTGCTAGCAGAAGGACTAGCGAAGACACAGATACGCAGTATTTT CASRRTSEDTDTQYF
12 TRBJ2-1 - TRBV11-3 - TGTGCCAGCAGCATAGATGCCATTGAGCAGTTCTTC CASSIDAIEQFF
16 TRBJ2-1 - TRBV30 - TGTGCCTGGAGTGGCTCGACTGCCAACTCTAACAATGAGCAGTTCTTC CAWSGSTANSNNEQFF
15 TRBJ2-1 - TRBV29-1 - TGCAGCGTTGATTCTCGGTGGGAGAGCTACAATGAGCAGTTCTTC CSVDSRWESYNEQFF
15 TRBJ2-7 - TRBV6-2/TRBV6-3 - TGTGCCAGCACCCCCTCTGGAGGAGGGTCCTACATGCAGTACTTC CASTPSGGGSYMQYF
13 TRBJ2-5 - TRBV4-2 - TGCGCCAGCAGCCAAGTTTCGGGGGAGACCCAGTATTTC CASSQVSGETQYF
14 TRBJ1-1 - TRBV2 once TGTGCCAGCAGTCTGGACGGAGAAAACACTGAAGTTTTCTTT CASSLDGENTEVFF
17 TRBJ2-5 - TRBV6-5 once TGTGCCAGCAGCGCGGACACTAGCCGGGGACTTCAAGAGACACAGTACTTC CASSADTSRGLQETQYF
15 TRBJ2-1 - TRBV6-1 - TGTGCTAGCAGTGAACCTAGGGGGAGCTACGATGAGCAGTTCTTC CASSEPRGSYDEQFF
18 TRBJ2-5 - TRBV11-2 once TGTGCCAGCAGACCTAGCTCAATACAGGGTAATGGGCGGGAGACCCAGTACTTC CASRPSSIQGNGRETQYF
15 TRBJ2-7 - TRBV7-9 - TGTGCCAGCAGCTTAGACGGCGGTGGCGGGATCGAGCAGTATTTC CASSLDGGGGIEQYF
16 TRBJ1-2 TRBD1 TRBV29-1 - TGCAGCGTTGAAAAGAGTCAGGGGGACAGGGACTACGGCCATACCTTC CSVEKSQGDRDYGHTF
14 TRBJ2-2 - TRBV29-1 - TGTAACGTCCTCGGTCCGGGACACACCGGGGAGCTGTTTTTT CNVLGPGHTGELFF
15 TRBJ2-2 - TRBV28 - TGTGCCAGCAGTCGAAGGACAGAGAACACCGGGGAGCTATTTTTT CASSRRTENTGELFF
15 TRBJ2-3 TRBD2 TRBV28 - TGTGCCAGCACCGTGGGACTAAAGGGATCAGATACGCAGTATTTT CASTVGLKGSDTQYF
15 TRBJ2-7 - TRBV6-6 - TGTGCCAGCAGTCCGCGACAGGGACTGTTCTACGAGGAGTACTTC CASSPRQGLFYEEYF